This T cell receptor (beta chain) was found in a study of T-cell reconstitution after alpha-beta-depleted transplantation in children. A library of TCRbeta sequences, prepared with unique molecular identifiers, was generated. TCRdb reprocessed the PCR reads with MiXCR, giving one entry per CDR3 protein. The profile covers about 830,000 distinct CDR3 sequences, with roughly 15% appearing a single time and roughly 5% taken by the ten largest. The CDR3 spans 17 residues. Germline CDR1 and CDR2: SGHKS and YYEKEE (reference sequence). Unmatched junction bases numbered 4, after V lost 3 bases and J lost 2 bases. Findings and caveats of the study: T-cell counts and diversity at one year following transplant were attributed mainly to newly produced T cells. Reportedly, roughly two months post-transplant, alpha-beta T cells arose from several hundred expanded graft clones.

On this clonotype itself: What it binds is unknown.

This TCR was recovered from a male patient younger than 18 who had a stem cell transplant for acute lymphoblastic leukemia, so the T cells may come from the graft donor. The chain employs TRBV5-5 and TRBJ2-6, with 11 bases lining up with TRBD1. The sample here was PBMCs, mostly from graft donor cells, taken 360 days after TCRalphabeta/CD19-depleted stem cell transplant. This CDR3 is CASSSPGQGAGANVLTF. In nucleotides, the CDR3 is TGTGCCAGCAGCTCGCCGGGACAGGGGGCTGGGGCCAACGTCCTGACTTTC.